The source of this T cell receptor (beta chain) is a study of blood T cell repertoires in COVID-19 (dated by TCRdb to 2020 to 2022). With regard to the full study: Samples from collaborators originated in the United States, Italy and Spain and spanned both the acute and convalescent phases of COVID-19. The samples were drawn from the first 160 participants of the ongoing ImmuneRACE study and from 950 to 1,500 subjects provided by 6 global collaborators. The prospective study material was composed of cDNA or gDNA derived from T cells, B-cell-depleted T cells, or PBMCs. Where available, HLA class I and class II types were obtained from metadata supplied by the sample provider rather than from assay-based typing. Deeply sampled blood TCRbeta repertoires from subjects exposed to, actively infected with, or recovered from COVID-19 were included in the dataset. The sample metadata nearly always contained a de-identified subject ID, COVID-19 status, age in years and sex. The repertoires were released in a freely available public database meant as a resource for research on the immune response to SARS-CoV-2. The investigation overall reported the following: Clinical and demographic metadata were provided uncurated, with the amount varying by source and participant.

As for this clone: No antigen is known for it. Base qualities are not recorded, but no much larger clone differs from it by a single base.

TCRbeta CDR3 regions were amplified from genomic DNA by means of the immunoSEQ Assay, a bias-controlled multiplex PCR. From the authors' description of their analysis: Within the assay, amplification of reference gene primers was used to estimate how many nucleated cells each sample contained. To quantify the absolute abundance of each unique TCRbeta CDR3 rearrangement, sequence reads were collapsed and filtered. For each sample, productive Simpson clonality was calculated as the square root of Simpson's diversity index over productive rearrangements. TCRdb provides this immuneACCESS table in a form limited to in-frame rearrangements. Some clones are lacking; in checked studies, under half of them reflect an unresolved V gene, and why the rest are absent is not known. V and J calls and clone size follow that table, whereas D and trimming were derived from the DNA. The sample table shows about 430,000 clones, and around nine tenths are seen once. The top ten clonotypes cover approximately 1.3% of the sample.

CDR1 and CDR2 are read off the germline V gene as SGDLS and YYNGEE. Including cysteine and phenylalanine, the CDR3 has 15 amino acids. The read is trimmed to its CDR3 DNA, 45 bases read in frame from base 1. V has 3 bases trimmed and J has 4 bases trimmed; junction bases matching no gene number 5. Participants in the prospective study were enrolled through a virtual design, were aged 18 to 89 years, and lived in under 25 United States geographic areas. Cohort assignment in the prospective study relied on participant-reported clinical history from a screening survey and a study questionnaire. Exposed participants were defined as having been in contact with someone with a PCR-confirmed or clinician-diagnosed COVID-19 case within 2 weeks of study entry. Mobile phlebotomists in the prospective study collected whole blood, serum and a nasopharyngeal or oropharyngeal swab from every participant. Additional blood draws and questionnaires over an approximately two-month period could optionally be provided by prospective study participants. Before DNA extraction, blood samples from the prospective study were shipped at room temperature or frozen.

This sequence was found in a woman younger than 35 who had been exposed to COVID-19. Sequencing input: PBMCs or T cells enriched from blood (not recorded which). The chain uses TRBV9 and TRBJ1-1; 11 central nucleotides agree with TRBD1. The encoded CDR3 is CASSATGTGGTEAFF. The nucleotide sequence reads as follows: TGTGCCAGCAGCGCGACCGGGACAGGGGGCACTGAAGCTTTCTTT.